This T cell receptor beta chain was documented in a study of monozygotic twins with inflammatory bowel disease. Study outcomes and limitations: For IBD patients, clonotypes shared with others were fewer than for healthy twins, especially with disease activity. Twins with IBD were found to have lower TCRbeta diversity (inverse Simpson) than healthy co-twins.

RNA in its total form was extracted from whole blood, and T cells were not sorted. There are 14 residues in the CDR3. Germline CDR1 SGHRS, CDR2 YFSETQ. Turning to this clonotype: Its antigen remains unidentified.

TCRdb re-called the 5' RACE reads and gives one entry per CDR3 protein, without DNA. The sample yields 200,000 to 250,000 distinct CDR3 sequences, of which the top ten take up roughly 1.5%. The sequence was obtained from a human donor with ulcerative colitis or Crohn's disease, or a healthy co-twin of an affected twin (not recorded which). The chain links TRBV5-1 to TRBJ2-7. Sequencing was done on a sample of blood. CDR3 in amino acids: CASSLRTRTYEQYF.